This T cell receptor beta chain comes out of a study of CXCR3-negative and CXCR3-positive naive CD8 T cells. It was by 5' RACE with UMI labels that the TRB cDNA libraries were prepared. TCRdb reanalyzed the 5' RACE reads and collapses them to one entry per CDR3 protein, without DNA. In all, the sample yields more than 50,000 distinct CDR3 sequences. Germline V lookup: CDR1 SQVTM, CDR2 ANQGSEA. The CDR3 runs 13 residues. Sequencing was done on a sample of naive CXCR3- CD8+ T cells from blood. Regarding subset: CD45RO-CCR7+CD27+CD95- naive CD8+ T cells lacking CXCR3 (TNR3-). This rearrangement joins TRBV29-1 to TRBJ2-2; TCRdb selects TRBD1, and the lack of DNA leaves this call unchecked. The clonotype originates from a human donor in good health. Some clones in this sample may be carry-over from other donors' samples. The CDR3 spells CSVRDTNTGELFF.